This passage covers 19 T cell receptor beta chains from one sample sequenced in a study of cytomegalovirus exposure and HLA in healthy donors. Use of 60 Vbeta and 13 Jbeta primers characterized the PCR. Sequencing used immunoSEQ multiplex PCR; TCRdb keeps in-frame clones, though not all of them. The sample has over 150,000 clones; roughly 80% are singletons. The sequenced sample was PBMCs. Every receptor here comes from a male donor in good health and CMV-seronegative.

This clone was picked up a small number of times. CDR3 amino acids: CASSLAGILCGYTF. CDR3 DNA sequence: TGCGCCAGCAGCTTGGCCGGGATTCTCTGTGGCTACACCTTC. The J gene is TRBJ1-2, the V gene TRBV5-1; no firm D call. Trimming left V 0 bases short and J 7 bases short, with 13 bases between. CDR3 size: 14 residues. The germline V gene encodes CDR1 SGHRS and CDR2 YFSETQ.

The rearrangement uses TRBV7-2 and TRBJ2-2, with 8 bases matching TRBD2. CDR1 is SGHTA, CDR2 FQGNSA, per germline. The CDR3 totals 17 residues. Trimming took 1 base from V and 2 from J; bases not matched to a gene: 6. CDR3 bases: TGTGCCAGCAGCTTAGAGGCGGGGGGACTTAACACCGGGGAGCTGTTTTTT. Translation: CASSLEAGGLNTGELFF.

The J gene is TRBJ1-2, the V gene TRBV30, with D possibly matching TRBD1 (5 bases). Germline CDR1 is GTSNPN and CDR2 is SVGIG (reference sequence). The germline V and J ends were trimmed by 0 bases and 7 bases, with 15 bases remaining between them. The CDR3 is made up of 14 amino acids. The CDR3 sequence is CAWSVGVAGGGYTF. The CDR3 DNA reads TGTGCCTGGAGTGTAGGAGTCGCCGGGGGTGGCTACACCTTC.

The V gene is TRBV4-1, the J gene TRBJ2-7, with 8 bases aligning to TRBD1. The germline gives CDR1 MGHRA, CDR2 YSYEKL. The CDR3 is made up of 16 amino acids. Unmatched junction bases numbered 8, after V lost 2 bases and J lost 2 bases. CDR3 sequence reads: CASSQQDRARPYEQYF. DNA of the CDR3: TGCGCCAGCAGCCAACAGGACAGGGCAAGGCCCTACGAGCAGTACTTC.

The chain's CDR3 is CASSPSGGARNEQFF. The DNA for the CDR3 is TGTGCCAGCAGCCCCAGCGGGGGGGCCCGCAATGAGCAGTTCTTC. The V and J genes are TRBV5-4 and TRBJ2-1; 10 bases map to TRBD2. Germline lookup yields CDR1 SGHNT and CDR2 YYREEE (reference sequence). The trim removed 4 bases at V and 6 bases at J, leaving 7 bases unmatched. This CDR3 spans 15 amino acids.

The CDR3 sequence: CASRLAGEPTGELFF. CDR3 in DNA: TGTGCCAGCAGGTTAGCGGGGGAGCCCACCGGGGAGCTGTTTTTT. This chain connects TRBV6-1 to TRBJ2-2; TRBD2 agrees at 9 bases. V shed 6 bases and J 4 bases; nucleotides not matched to a gene: 6. Germline V gene sequence: CDR1 MNHNS, CDR2 SASEGT. CDR3 length equals 15 residues.

V gene TRBV5-1 combines with J gene TRBJ2-1, with TRBD2 matching over 7 bases. The CDR3 is 16 amino acids. Germline lookup yields CDR1 SGHRS and CDR2 YFSETQ. The J segment lost 0 bases and the V segment lost 0 bases, leaving 3 bases of the junction unmatched. The CDR3 sequence is CASSLGGTNSYNEQFF. CDR3 DNA sequence: TGCGCCAGCAGCTTGGGGGGGACTAACTCCTACAATGAGCAGTTCTTC.

This chain joins TRBV2 and TRBJ2-1, with TRBD1 matching over 7 bases. The CDR3 is 14 amino acids. Trimming at V came to 8 bases and at J to 1 base, leaving 5 bases not matched to a gene. Germline V CDR1 and CDR2: SNHLY, FYNNEI. This chain's CDR3 is CASFRGISYNEQFF. The CDR3 nucleotides read TGTGCCAGCTTCAGGGGGATATCCTACAATGAGCAGTTCTTC. Complete variable domain (other parts from reference TRBV2 and TRBJ2-1): EPEVTQTPSHQVTQMGQEVILRCVPISNHLYFYWYRQILGQKVEFLVSFYNNEISEKSEIFDDQFSVERPDGSNFTLKIRSTKLEDSAMYFCASFRGISYNEQFFGPGTRLTVL.

This clone was picked up a small number of times. The chain carries TRBV4-1 and TRBJ2-7; D is possibly TRBD1 (5 bases). The CDR3 is 14 amino acids. CDR1 and CDR2 (germline): MGHRA, YSYEKL. V lost 3 bases, J lost 3 bases, and 12 bases lay in between. The DNA of the CDR3 is TGCGCCAGCAGCCAGCAGGAAGGGGACTACGAGCAGTACTTC. Residues: CASSQQEGDYEQYF.

This chain uses TRBV5-4 with TRBJ1-4; D possibly corresponds to TRBD1 (5 bases). V lost 0 bases, J lost 7 bases, and 13 bases lay in between. CDR1 SGHNT and CDR2 YYREEE come from the germline V gene (reference sequence). CDR3 length equals 15 residues. CDR3 protein: CASSLGALQGEKLFF. The DNA for the CDR3 is TGTGCCAGCAGCTTGGGGGCTCTCCAGGGTGAAAAACTGTTTTTT.

This chain connects TRBV7-2 to TRBJ2-7; 10 positions agree with TRBD1. The V and J ends lost 5 bases and 7 bases, in that order; junction bases with no gene match: 14. CDR1 and CDR2 (germline): SGHTA, FQGNSA. The CDR3 is made up of 16 amino acids. CDR3 sequence (DNA): TGTGCCAGCAGCCCCAACCCCAGACAGGGGGCGCAAGAGCAGTACTTC. This sequence encodes CASSPNPRQGAQEQYF. Drawing the rest from reference TRBV7-2 and TRBJ2-7, the complete variable domain is GAGVSQSPSNKVTEKGKDVELRCDPISGHTALYWYRQSLGQGLEFLIYFQGNSAPDKSGLPSDRFSAERTGGSVSTLTIQRTQQEDSAVYLCASSPNPRQGAQEQYFGPGTRLTVT.

The rearrangement uses TRBV11-1 and TRBJ2-5; tentative D call: TRBD1 (7 bases). This CDR3 comprises 16 residues. Trimming removed 5 bases from V and 2 bases from J, with 18 bases in between. In germline, CDR1 is SGHAT, CDR2 FQDESV (reference sequence). CDR3 protein: CASSPRRGQKQETQYF. The CDR3 nucleotides are TGTGCCAGCAGCCCACGGAGGGGACAGAAGCAAGAGACCCAGTACTTC.

The genes are TRBV11-2 and TRBJ1-2, with no clear D. Trimming stripped 5 bases from V and 8 bases from J, with 21 bases between. The CDR3 extends over 15 amino acids. Germline V gives CDR1 SGHAT, CDR2 FQNNGV. The CDR3 DNA is TGTGCCAGCAGCGCAAATAACCCGGGGAGTTCCGGCTACACCTTC. It yields the protein CASSANNPGSSGYTF.

V and J are TRBV4-1 and TRBJ2-1, with 7 bases lining up with TRBD1. CDR3 length: 16 residues. V lost 2 bases, J lost 1 base, and 5 bases stayed unmatched. CDR1 is MGHRA and CDR2 is YSYEKL in the germline V gene. Here the CDR3 DNA reads TGCGCCAGCAGCCAACCATGGACAGGTTCCTACAATGAGCAGTTCTTC. Protein product: CASSQPWTGSYNEQFF.

The rearrangement joins TRBV6-5 to TRBJ2-5, with 8 bases fitting TRBD1. Germline V gene lookup returns CDR1 MNHEY and CDR2 SVGAGI. V lost 4 bases to trimming and J lost 1 base; unmatched junction nucleotides: 5. The CDR3 consists of 15 residues. CDR3 bases: TGTGCCAGCAGTTCCGCAGGGACAGGCCAAGAGACCCAGTACTTC. Its protein is CASSSAGTGQETQYF.

CDR3 in DNA: TGTGCCAGCTCACCCGGTGATGGCTACACCTTC. The encoded protein is CASSPGDGYTF. The chain is built from TRBV18 and TRBJ1-2, with no clear D. The CDR3 length is 11 residues. The germline CDR1 and CDR2 sequences are KGHSH and LQKENI. V lost 3 bases to trimming and J lost 6 bases, with 5 bases between them. Using reference TRBV18 and TRBJ1-2 for the parts outside the CDR3, the full variable domain is NAGVMQNPRHLVRRRGQEARLRCSPMKGHSHVYWYRQLPEEGLKFMVYLQKENIIDESGMPKERFSAEFPKEGPSILRIQQVVRGDSAAYFCASSPGDGYTFGSGTRLTVV.

The rearrangement joins TRBV7-8 to TRBJ2-5, with D perhaps TRBD1 (6 bases). CDR1 SGHVS and CDR2 FQNEAQ come from the germline V gene. The CDR3 covers 16 residues. The ends were cut back, 1 base at V and 5 bases at J, with 17 bases in the middle. CDR3 bases: TGTGCCAGCAGCTTAGTACAGGGCCCAATTAGGGAGACCCAGTACTTC. Translating gives CASSLVQGPIRETQYF.

J is TRBJ2-3 and V is TRBV6-6; a possible D gene is TRBD1 (6 bases). Germline V gene data show CDR1 as MNHNY and CDR2 as SVGAGI (reference sequence). The CDR3 contains 16 residues. Trimming shortened V by 6 bases and J by 0 bases, and 16 bases separated the two germline ends. This CDR3 is CASRKDRSPSTDTQYF. The CDR3 DNA sequence: TGTGCCAGCAGAAAAGACAGGAGCCCTAGCACAGATACGCAGTATTTT.

This rearrangement joins TRBV7-9 to TRBJ1-1; unclear D gene. Germline V lookup: CDR1 SEHNR, CDR2 FQNEAQ (reference sequence). Trimming left V 1 base short and J 4 bases short, with 7 bases between. This CDR3 has 13 amino acids. The DNA of the CDR3 is TGTGCCAGCAGCTTAGTATACGGCACTGAAGCTTTCTTT. Its protein product is CASSLVYGTEAFF.